The 19 T cell receptor beta chains below were found in one sample sequenced in a study of blood T cells in healthy people across ages. The use of a sample-barcoded 5' primer and a J-beta primer mix characterized a second PCR of about 7 to 12 cycles. MiXCR, applied by TCRdb to the 5' RACE reads, yields one record per CDR3 protein. The sample lists about 1.4 million distinct CDR3 sequences; approximately 59% were seen once. The sequencing sample was made of blood. Receptors were obtained from a man aged 18 to 35 in good health.

This clonotype was detected only a few times. V usage is TRBV29-1 and J usage is TRBJ2-1, with D tentatively TRBD2 (5 bases). The CDR3 has 14 residues. The V gene lost 3 bases and the J gene lost 7 bases, with 16 bases spanning the gap. CDR1 is SQVTM and CDR2 is ANQGSEA in the germline V gene. The CDR3 nucleotides are TGCAGCGTTGACCCCCCGCCGGGGAAGAATGAGCAGTTCTTC. Translated: CSVDPPPGKNEQFF.

The chain recombines TRBV15 with TRBJ1-6; D uncertain. This CDR3 has 13 amino acids. Between the trimmed V and J ends, which lost 4 bases and 8 bases, there was a span of 9 bases. Germline V CDR1 and CDR2: LNHNV, YYDKDF (reference sequence). As DNA, the CDR3 is TGTGCCACCAGCATGGCCTGGGATTCACCCCTCCACTTT. It yields the protein CATSMAWDSPLHF. The full variable domain, in which reference TRBV15 and TRBJ1-6 provide the parts outside the CDR3, is DAMVIQNPRYQVTQFGKPVTLSCSQTLNHNVMYWYQQKSSQAPKLLFHYYDKDFNNEADTPDNFQSRRPNTSFCFLDIRSPGLGDTAMYLCATSMAWDSPLHFGNGTRLTVT.

This clonotype has a handful of counts. The chain employs TRBV7-9 and TRBJ2-7; D gene uncertain. Germline V gene lookup returns CDR1 SEHNR and CDR2 FQNEAQ (reference sequence). The CDR3 runs to 13 residues. Trimming removed 4 bases from V and 5 bases from J, with 12 bases in between. CDR3: CASSSKSGDEQYF. CDR3 nucleotides: TGTGCCAGCAGCTCCAAGAGTGGGGACGAGCAGTACTTC.

The chain has TRBV12-3 or TRBV12-4 and TRBJ2-2; 8 bases are a match to TRBD2. Trimming at V came to 2 bases and at J to 2 bases, leaving 4 bases not matched to a gene. CDR3 length: 16 amino acids. The CDR3 DNA is TGTGCCAGCAGTTTACAACTAGCGGACAACACCGGGGAGCTGTTTTTT. This sequence encodes CASSLQLADNTGELFF.

J is TRBJ2-7 and V is TRBV6-2 or TRBV6-3, with D possibly matching TRBD2 (5 bases). The germline gives CDR1 MNHEY, CDR2 SVGEGT. This CDR3 is 12 amino acids long. V was shortened by 5 bases and J by 5 bases, with 10 bases between the two germline ends. CDR3 sequence (DNA): TGTGCCAGCAGTACCGACTACAACGAGCAGTACTTC. Its translation is CASSTDYNEQYF.

The chain is built from TRBV28 and TRBJ1-2; 8 bases align to TRBD1. V was pared by 3 bases and J by 6 bases, with 6 bases of the junction left unmatched. Germline CDR1 reads MDHEN; CDR2 reads SYDVKM. The CDR3 consists of 14 residues. This CDR3 reads CASSFQGAYDGYTF. The CDR3 DNA sequence: TGTGCCAGCAGTTTCCAGGGGGCGTATGATGGCTACACCTTC.

The chain couples TRBV18 to TRBJ2-5; D not resolved. The germline CDR1 and CDR2 sequences are KGHSH and LQKENI. V shed 8 bases and J shed 1 base, with 26 bases lying between them. The CDR3 is 18 amino acids. The CDR3 nucleotides read TGTGCCAGCGCAGCACTTATGGCCCAGGCAGACCTCCAAGAGACCCAGTACTTC. Protein product: CASAALMAQADLQETQYF. Using reference TRBV18 and TRBJ2-5 for the parts outside the CDR3, the full variable domain is NAGVMQNPRHLVRRRGQEARLRCSPMKGHSHVYWYRQLPEEGLKFMVYLQKENIIDESGMPKERFSAEFPKEGPSILRIQQVVRGDSAAYFCASAALMAQADLQETQYFGPGTRLLVL.

This rearrangement joins TRBV4-1 to TRBJ2-1; 8 bases fit TRBD1. The germline CDR1 and CDR2 sequences are MGHRA and YSYEKL. The ends lost 0 bases at V and 11 bases at J; junction bases unmatched: 12. The CDR3 is made up of 16 amino acids. The CDR3 nucleotides are TGCGCCAGCAGCCAAGAGGGAGGAGTGGGACAGGCTAAGCAGTTCTTC. Translating gives CASSQEGGVGQAKQFF.

This clonotype was observed at least ten times. The chain is built from TRBV2 and TRBJ2-7; TRBD2 might be the D (5 bases). CDR3 length equals 11 residues. Trimming left V 4 bases short and J 7 bases short, with 8 bases between. Germline loops: CDR1 SNHLY, CDR2 FYNNEI. In DNA form, the CDR3 reads TGTGCCAGCAGTGTAGCGTGGGAGCAGTACTTC. Its protein is CASSVAWEQYF.

V usage is TRBV10-3 and J usage is TRBJ2-1; 10 bases match TRBD2. J was trimmed by 5 bases and V by 0 bases; bases with no gene match: 4. Germline V gene sequence: CDR1 ENHRY, CDR2 SYGVKD. This CDR3 spans 16 amino acids. In DNA form, the CDR3 reads TGTGCCATCAGTGAGTCGAGGACTAGCGGAGACAATGAGCAGTTCTTC. Residues: CAISESRTSGDNEQFF.

This clonotype was found once. The J gene is TRBJ1-6, the V gene TRBV11-2; possible D gene TRBD1, 5 bases. Between the trimmed V and J ends, which lost 4 bases and 14 bases, there was a span of 18 bases. Germline assignment: CDR1 SGHAT and CDR2 FQNNGV. CDR3 length: 14 residues. CDR3 region: CASSSRTRERALHF. The CDR3 DNA follows: TGTGCCAGCAGCTCCCGGACAAGGGAGAGGGCCCTCCACTTT.

The chain carries TRBV4-3 and TRBJ1-2; maybe TRBD1 (6 bases). The CDR3 has 13 amino acids. Germline CDR1 and CDR2: LGHNA and YSLEER. Trimming cost V 0 bases and J 7 bases, with 9 bases left between them. The CDR3 region has the DNA TGCGCCAGCAGCCAAGAAGACAGGCCTGGCTACACCTTC. Its protein product is CASSQEDRPGYTF.

This clonotype was seen many times. This sequence joins TRBV28 and TRBJ2-3; D unclear. Germline CDR1 is MDHEN and CDR2 is SYDVKM. There are 10 residues in the CDR3. V lost 8 bases and J 5 bases, leaving 5 bases between the germline ends. Here the CDR3 reads CASFGDTQYF. In DNA, the CDR3 is TGTGCCAGCTTTGGAGATACGCAGTATTTT.

The chain combines TRBV29-1 with TRBJ1-1; D unresolved. CDR1 is SQVTM, CDR2 ANQGSEA, per germline. The CDR3 spans 10 residues. V dropped 4 bases and J dropped 4 bases, with 4 bases sitting between them. CDR3 amino acids: CSVGFTEAFF. The CDR3 bases are TGCAGCGTTGGGTTCACTGAAGCTTTCTTT.

The chain combines TRBV7-9 with TRBJ1-2; D may be TRBD1 (6 bases). CDR1 SEHNR and CDR2 FQNEAQ come from the germline V gene (reference sequence). Between the trimmed V and J ends, which lost 5 bases and 8 bases, there was a span of 15 bases. This CDR3 is built from 13 residues. This chain's CDR3 is CASSPPGAWGYTF. The CDR3 bases are TGTGCCAGCAGCCCCCCGGGGGCGTGGGGCTACACCTTC. The whole variable domain, filled in from reference TRBV7-9 and TRBJ1-2, reads DTGVSQNPRHKITKRGQNVTFRCDPISEHNRLYWYRQTLGQGPEFLTYFQNEAQLEKSRLLSDRFSAERPKGSFSTLEIQRTEQGDSAMYLCASSPPGAWGYTFGSGTRLTVV.

CDR3 protein: CSARDLRSGILEQYF. CDR3 in DNA: TGCAGTGCTAGAGATCTCAGGAGCGGGATCTTGGAGCAGTACTTC. The V call is TRBV20-1, the J call TRBJ2-7, with TRBD2 matching 7 bases. The germline CDR1 and CDR2 sequences are DFQATT and SNEGSKA (reference sequence). The CDR3 has 15 amino acids. After removal of 0 bases from V and 7 bases from J, the junction contained 12 bases not matched to a gene.

This chain joins TRBV12-3 or TRBV12-4 and TRBJ2-4; D is possibly TRBD1 or TRBD2 (6 bases each). Trimming stripped 6 bases from V and 0 bases from J, with 15 bases between. This CDR3 has 16 residues. CDR3 DNA sequence: TGTGCCAGCAGAGAAGGGGGGCCGGGAGCCAAAAACATTCAGTACTTC. It yields the protein CASREGGPGAKNIQYF.

The chain employs TRBV12-3 or TRBV12-4 and TRBJ1-2, with D possibly TRBD1 on 6 matching bases. Trimming shortened V by 5 bases and J by 4 bases, and 14 bases separated the two germline ends. CDR3 length equals 14 residues. CDR3 region: CASSPQQGRYGYTF. DNA of the CDR3: TGTGCCAGCAGTCCCCAACAGGGCCGCTATGGCTACACCTTC.

The chain recombines TRBV12-3 or TRBV12-4 with TRBJ2-5, with D possibly being TRBD1 (10 bases). This CDR3 is 17 amino acids long. Between the trimmed V and J ends, which lost 4 bases and 7 bases, there was a span of 25 bases. As DNA, the CDR3 is TGTGCCAGCAGTTCTGGGGACAGGGGCCGACTAGCGGCGACCCAGTACTTC. This translates into CASSSGDRGRLAATQYF.